Following are 24 T cell receptor beta chains from one sample sequenced in a study of blood T cells in healthy people across ages (dated by TCRdb to the mid-2010s). The protocol used for the library was 5' RACE. The sequencer listed for this sample is Illumina HiSeq 2500. A second roughly 6 to 12 cycle PCR used a sample-barcoded 5' primer and a J-beta primer mix. Through fastp at Q25 and MiXCR, TCRdb rebuilt clones from the public reads, retaining in-frame beta chains. Each CDR3 protein gets just one entry, which takes the most common genes and DNA from the rows behind it. The sample table records 850,000 to 1,300,000 distinct CDR3 sequences; under 45% of these occur just once. The ten largest account for 18% of the sample. The sample consisted of blood. The origin of the receptors is a woman aged 60 to 75 in good health.

The chain employs TRBV27 and TRBJ1-6; D remains ambiguous. In germline, CDR1 is MNHEY, CDR2 SMNVEV (reference sequence). CDR3 length equals 17 residues. V was clipped by 6 bases and J by 0 bases, with 15 bases between them. For the CDR3, the DNA is TGTGCCAGCAGCAGGAGCCCAGTTAGCTCCTATAATTCACCCCTCCACTTT. Amino acids: CASSRSPVSSYNSPLHF.

This clonotype was seen ten or more times. J is TRBJ1-1 and V is TRBV12-3 or TRBV12-4; D unclear. The CDR3 covers 14 residues. Trimming took 3 bases from V and 5 from J, leaving 13 bases between them. CDR3 region: CASSFAGQQTEAFF. CDR3 coding DNA: TGTGCCAGCAGTTTCGCCGGTCAACAGACTGAAGCTTTCTTT.

The sample holds a few counts of this clonotype. The J gene is TRBJ2-1, the V gene TRBV27; D may be TRBD1 (6 bases). The length of the CDR3 is 13 residues. Trimming removed 5 bases at V and 4 bases at J, with 9 bases between. Germline V CDR1 and CDR2: MNHEY, SMNVEV (reference sequence). The CDR3 DNA sequence: TGTGCCAGCAGTGCACAGGGTTACAATGAGCAGTTCTTC. This gives the protein CASSAQGYNEQFF.

The chain is built from TRBV5-5 and TRBJ1-1; 8 positions agree with TRBD1. Germline assignment: CDR1 SGHKS and CDR2 YYEKEE (reference sequence). J gave up 6 bases and V 2 bases, and 3 bases lay outside the gene matches. This CDR3 contains 13 residues. In nucleotides, the CDR3 is TGTGCCAGCAGCTTACAGGGGGAGGCTGAAGCTTTCTTT. It translates to CASSLQGEAEAFF.

The chain is built from TRBV6-5 and TRBJ2-3; TRBD2 matches at 9 bases. In germline, CDR1 is MNHEY, CDR2 SVGAGI. CDR3 length: 18 residues. The trim removed 0 bases at V and 6 bases at J, leaving 13 bases unmatched. As DNA, the CDR3 is TGTGCCAGCAGTTACTCGAGGCGGTCGCGGGAGGGTATTGATACGCAGTATTTT. Encoded protein: CASSYSRRSREGIDTQYF.

This clonotype was seen only a few times. V usage is TRBV2 and J usage is TRBJ2-7, with D possibly being TRBD1 or TRBD2 (5 bases each). With 4 bases removed from V and 3 bases from J, the gap between germline ends came to 13 bases. The CDR3 is made up of 14 amino acids. Germline V gives CDR1 SNHLY, CDR2 FYNNEI. The CDR3, as DNA: TGTGCCAGCAGTGGAGAAGGGGACGACTACGAGCAGTACTTC. Protein sequence: CASSGEGDDYEQYF.

The CDR3 here is CSAQTSGGYNEQFF. DNA of the CDR3: TGCAGTGCCCAGACTAGCGGGGGCTACAATGAGCAGTTCTTC. This chain joins TRBV20-1 and TRBJ2-1; 12 bases line up with TRBD2. V dropped 6 bases and J dropped 3; count of bases not matched to a gene: 3. This CDR3 spans 14 amino acids. Germline V lookup: CDR1 DFQATT, CDR2 SNEGSKA (reference sequence).

The rearrangement uses TRBV6-2 or TRBV6-3 and TRBJ2-1, with 11 nucleotides matching TRBD2. The junction had 12 bases not matched to a gene; V was cut back by 6 bases and J by 5 bases. Germline loops: CDR1 MNHEY, CDR2 SVGEGT. This CDR3 region has 17 residues. CDR3 coding DNA: TGTGCCAGCAGATCAACTAGCGGGAGTTTAGCTAACAATGAGCAGTTCTTC. Translated: CASRSTSGSLANNEQFF.

CDR3 sequence: CASSLGSGQRFQPQHF. The CDR3 DNA is TGTGCCAGCAGTTTAGGGTCGGGACAGAGGTTTCAGCCCCAGCATTTT. V gene TRBV27 combines with J gene TRBJ1-5; the match to TRBD1 covers 7 bases. Germline V CDR1 and CDR2: MNHEY, SMNVEV (reference sequence). Trimming took 2 bases from V and 6 from J; bases not matched to a gene: 10. The CDR3 has 16 residues.

This clonotype was detected a few times. V is TRBV5-1 and J is TRBJ2-3, with 8 nucleotides matching TRBD2. V trimming: 1 base; J trimming: 2 bases; junction bases outside the gene matches: 6. This CDR3 has 16 residues. Germline assignment: CDR1 SGHRS and CDR2 YFSETQ. The CDR3 nucleotides are TGCGCCAGCAGCTTGAAAGGTAGCGGGAACACAGATACGCAGTATTTT. This translates into CASSLKGSGNTDTQYF.

The CDR3 DNA sequence: TGTGCCAGCAGGACTAGTGCGGGGAATGAGCAGTACTTC. It encodes CASRTSAGNEQYF. The rearrangement links TRBV12-3 or TRBV12-4 to TRBJ2-1, with D possibly being TRBD2 (6 bases). The J call could be wrong; TRBJ2-7 is a better fit for the DNA end. This CDR3 region has 13 residues.

This clonotype was counted between two and nine times. This sequence joins TRBV24-1 and TRBJ1-5, with a possible D match to TRBD1 (5 bases). Per the germline V gene, CDR1 is KGHDR and CDR2 is SFDVKD. Trimming cost V 2 bases and J 1 base, with 5 bases left between them. The CDR3 loop spans 14 amino acids. The CDR3 is CATSDSGSNQPQHF. DNA of the CDR3: TGTGCCACCAGTGATTCAGGGAGCAATCAGCCCCAGCATTTT.

The chain uses TRBV27 and TRBJ2-5; 8 bases align to TRBD2. The DNA end favors TRBJ2-7, so the J call may be wrong. CDR1 is MNHEY, CDR2 SMNVEV, per germline (reference sequence). CDR3 length: 15 amino acids. CDR3 amino acids: CASSPLAGMAYEQYF. As DNA, the CDR3 is TGTGCCAGCAGTCCCCTAGCGGGTATGGCCTACGAGCAGTACTTC.

The chain carries TRBV24-1 and TRBJ2-1; 8 nucleotides align to TRBD2. Germline CDR1 and CDR2: KGHDR and SFDVKD. CDR3 length: 17 residues. V lost 4 bases and J lost 3; bases outside the gene matches: 10. The CDR3 DNA reads TGTGCCACCAGTGACAAGCGGCGGGGGGCGAGCTACAATGAGCAGTTCTTC. It encodes CATSDKRRGASYNEQFF.

This chain joins TRBV11-2 and TRBJ1-4; 8 bases line up with TRBD1. Looked up from germline, CDR1 is SGHAT and CDR2 is FQNNGV. Trimming at V came to 5 bases and at J to 6 bases, leaving 5 bases not matched to a gene. This CDR3 region has 14 residues. CDR3 nucleotide sequence: TGTGCCAGCAGCCTAGGACAGGGCTATGAAAAACTGTTTTTT. It codes for CASSLGQGYEKLFF.

The rearrangement joins TRBV20-1 to TRBJ2-7; a weak D match, TRBD1 (7 bases). TRBJ2-5 matches the DNA end more closely, so the J call is doubtful. CDR1 and CDR2 (germline): DFQATT, SNEGSKA (reference sequence). The CDR3 has 16 amino acids. The CDR3 bases are TGCAGTGCTAGAAAGCTCAGGAGGGGGCGAGGGGAGACCCAGTACTTC. Translated, it gives CSARKLRRGRGETQYF.

V is TRBV7-3 and J is TRBJ2-5, with D possibly being TRBD1 or TRBD2 (5 bases each). TRBJ2-7 explains the end of the DNA better; the J call may be wrong. The CDR3 length is 15 residues. Germline assignment: CDR1 SGHTA and CDR2 FQGTGA. The CDR3 is CASSPRDGPYYEQYF. DNA for the CDR3: TGTGCCTCGTCCCCGAGGGACGGTCCCTACTACGAGCAGTACTTC.

This chain uses TRBV6-1 with TRBJ2-7; D possibly matches TRBD1 or TRBD2 (6 bases each). Germline lookup yields CDR1 MNHNS and CDR2 SASEGT. Trimming shortened V by 4 bases and J by 3 bases, and 19 bases separated the two germline ends. The CDR3 contains 16 residues. This CDR3 reads CASSAPVGGASYEQYF. For the CDR3, the DNA is TGTGCCAGCAGTGCCCCCGTGGGGGGCGCGAGCTACGAGCAGTACTTC.

This clonotype has only a few counts. The genes are TRBV10-1 and TRBJ2-3; D is perhaps TRBD2 (6 bases). Trimming stripped 0 bases from V and 3 bases from J, with 10 bases between. The germline V gene has CDR1 WNHNN and CDR2 SYGVQD (reference sequence). The CDR3 contains 15 residues. This chain's CDR3 is CASSESRLDTDTQYF. In nucleotides, the CDR3 is TGCGCCAGCAGTGAGTCACGACTAGATACAGATACGCAGTATTTT.

The rearrangement uses TRBV20-1 and TRBJ1-1; D is ambiguous. CDR1 is DFQATT and CDR2 is SNEGSKA in the germline V gene (reference sequence). V lost 2 bases and J lost 0, with 7 bases in between. This CDR3 comprises 13 residues. In DNA form, the CDR3 reads TGCAGTGCTAGACCCACTATGAACACTGAAGCTTTCTTT. It is translated as CSARPTMNTEAFF.

Only a few counts were recorded for this clonotype. The CDR3 is CASSLSPINYGYTF. The CDR3 DNA reads as TGTGCCAGCTCACTTTCCCCTATCAACTATGGCTACACCTTC. The chain joins TRBV18 to TRBJ1-2; no reliable D call. Germline CDR1 KGHSH, CDR2 LQKENI. CDR3 size: 14 residues. With 4 bases removed from V and 2 bases from J, the gap between germline ends came to 11 bases. Full variable domain (rest looked up from reference TRBV18 and TRBJ1-2): NAGVMQNPRHLVRRRGQEARLRCSPMKGHSHVYWYRQLPEEGLKFMVYLQKENIIDESGMPKERFSAEFPKEGPSILRIQQVVRGDSAAYFCASSLSPINYGYTFGSGTRLTVV.

There are many counts of this clonotype. The chain is built from TRBV2 and TRBJ1-5; the match to TRBD1 covers 10 bases. Trimming at V came to 1 base and at J to 6 bases, leaving 3 bases not matched to a gene. Germline V gene lookup returns CDR1 SNHLY and CDR2 FYNNEI. The CDR3 length is 15 residues. The CDR3 coding sequence is TGTGCCAGCAGTGAAGGACAGGGGGCGATTCAGCCCCAGCATTTT. Its protein is CASSEGQGAIQPQHF.

V is TRBV20-1 and J is TRBJ2-4, with unresolved D. Trimming removed 1 base from V and 13 bases from J, with 20 bases in between. The CDR3 sequence is 14 residues long. Germline assignment: CDR1 DFQATT and CDR2 SNEGSKA (reference sequence). In DNA, the CDR3 is TGCAGTGCTAGAGCCCAGGCCAAACCCTACGGGCAGTACTTC. Its protein is CSARAQAKPYGQYF.

This chain joins TRBV12-3 or TRBV12-4 and TRBJ1-2; D call uncertain. V lost 1 base and J lost 7, with 10 bases in between. The CDR3 has 13 residues. CDR3 nucleotides: TGTGCCAGCAGTTTAGACGGCCTAACTGGCTACACCTTC. Translation: CASSLDGLTGYTF.